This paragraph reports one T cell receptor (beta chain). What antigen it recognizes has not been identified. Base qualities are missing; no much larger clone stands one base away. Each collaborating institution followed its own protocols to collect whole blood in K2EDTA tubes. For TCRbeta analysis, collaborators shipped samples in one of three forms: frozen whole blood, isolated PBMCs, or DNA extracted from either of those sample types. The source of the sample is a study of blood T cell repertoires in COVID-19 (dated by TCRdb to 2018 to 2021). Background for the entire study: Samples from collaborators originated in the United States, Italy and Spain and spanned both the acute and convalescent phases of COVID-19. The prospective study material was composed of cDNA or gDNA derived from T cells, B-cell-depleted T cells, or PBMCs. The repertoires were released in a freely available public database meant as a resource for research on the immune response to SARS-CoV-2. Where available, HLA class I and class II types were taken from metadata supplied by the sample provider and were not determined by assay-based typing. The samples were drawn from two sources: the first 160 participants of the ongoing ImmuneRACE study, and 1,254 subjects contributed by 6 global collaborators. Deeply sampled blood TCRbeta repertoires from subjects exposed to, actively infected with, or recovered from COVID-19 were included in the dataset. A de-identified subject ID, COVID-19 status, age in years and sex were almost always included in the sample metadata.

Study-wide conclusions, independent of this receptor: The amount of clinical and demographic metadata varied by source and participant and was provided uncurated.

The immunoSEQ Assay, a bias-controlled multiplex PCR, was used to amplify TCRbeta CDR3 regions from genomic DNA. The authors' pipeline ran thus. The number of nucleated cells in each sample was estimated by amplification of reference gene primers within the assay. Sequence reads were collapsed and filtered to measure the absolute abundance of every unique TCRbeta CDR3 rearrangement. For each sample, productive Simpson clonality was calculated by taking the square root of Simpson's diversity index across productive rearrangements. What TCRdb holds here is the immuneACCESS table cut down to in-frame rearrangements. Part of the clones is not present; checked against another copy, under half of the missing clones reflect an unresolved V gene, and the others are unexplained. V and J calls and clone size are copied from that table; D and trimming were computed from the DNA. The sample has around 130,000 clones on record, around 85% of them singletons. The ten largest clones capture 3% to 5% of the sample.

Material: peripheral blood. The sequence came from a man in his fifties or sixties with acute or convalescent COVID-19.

The CDR3 region reads CSASGGPYEQYF. DNA sequence: TGCAGTGCTAGTGGGGGGCCCTACGAGCAGTACTTC. The rearrangement combines TRBV20-1 with TRBJ2-7; the D call could be TRBD1 or TRBD2, with each sharing 6 bases. V is reduced by 3 bases and J by 2 bases, leaving a spacing of 8 bases between them. Inclusive of the bounding cysteine and phenylalanine, the CDR3 is 12 residues long. Just the 36-base CDR3 DNA is kept, in frame starting at base 1. As encoded in the germline V gene (reference sequence), CDR1 is DFQATT while CDR2 is SNEGSKA.